This T cell receptor (beta chain) was identified in a study of cytomegalovirus exposure and HLA in healthy donors. The study ran its PCR with 60 Vbeta and 13 Jbeta primers. Clones were sequenced by immunoSEQ multiplex PCR, and TCRdb holds only the in-frame ones, with some missing. The profile covers roughly 100,000 clones, with roughly 15% appearing a single time and more than 0.8% taken by the ten largest. V dropped 5 bases and J dropped 4; count of bases not matched to a gene: 8. This CDR3 is 16 amino acids long. CDR1 is SGHTA, CDR2 FQGNSA, per germline. This TCR was sampled from a female donor in good health and CMV-seronegative. Sample: PBMCs. V usage is TRBV7-2 and J usage is TRBJ2-3, with TRBD2 matching over 11 bases. The CDR3 DNA reads TGTGCCAGCAGCCCGAAACTAGCGGGAGCTCCAGATACGCAGTATTTT. Its protein product is CASSPKLAGAPDTQYF. Together with reference TRBV7-2 and TRBJ2-3, the CDR3 gives the full variable domain: GAGVSQSPSNKVTEKGKDVELRCDPISGHTALYWYRQSLGQGLEFLIYFQGNSAPDKSGLPSDRFSAERTGGSVSTLTIQRTQQEDSAVYLCASSPKLAGAPDTQYFGPGTRLTVL.